In this sample, the clone carrying this T cell receptor (beta chain) turned up many times. Antigen unknown. These data come from a study of T-cell reconstitution after alpha-beta-depleted transplantation in children. Preparing the TCRbeta library involved the use of unique molecular identifiers. TCRdb re-analysed the PCR reads in MiXCR, keeping a single row per CDR3 protein. Found here are approximately 630,000 distinct CDR3 sequences, around 13% of them singletons; the top ten hold 0.79%. Study-wide points: Alpha-beta T cells about two months after transplant reportedly derived from several hundred expanded graft clones.

This sequence was found in a girl aged 2-9 years with congenital amegakaryocytic thrombocytopenia, due to receive a stem cell transplant. The sample was PBMCs, taken before TCRalphabeta/CD19-depleted stem cell transplant.

The CDR3 nucleotides are TGTGCCATCACCAACCCAAGGCTAGCGGGGCCATCCAATGAGCAGTTCTTC. This codes for CAITNPRLAGPSNEQFF. This chain links TRBV12-3 or TRBV12-4 with TRBJ2-1; 9 bases map to TRBD2. V was pared by 10 bases and J by 6 bases, with 19 bases of the junction left unmatched. The CDR3 totals 17 residues.